The 14 T cell receptor beta chains in this list originate from one sample, sequenced in a study of cytomegalovirus exposure and HLA in healthy donors. Profiling relied on immunoSEQ multiplex PCR, and the TCRdb table lists in-frame clones only, not all of them. The sample contains approximately 300,000 clones, roughly 88% of which appear only once. Input material: PBMCs. Every receptor here comes from a woman between 18 and 29 years old in good health and CMV-seronegative.

This chain connects TRBV6-5 to TRBJ2-2, with a possible D match to TRBD2 (5 bases). Deletions cut 6 bases from V and 2 bases from J, with 7 bases between. The germline gives CDR1 MNHEY, CDR2 SVGAGI. The CDR3 totals 13 residues. The CDR3 bases are TGTGCCAGCAGCGGGATAAACACCGGGGAGCTGTTTTTT. Translated, it gives CASSGINTGELFF.

The chain is built from TRBV18 and TRBJ2-7; D perhaps matches TRBD1 (7 bases). Germline lookup yields CDR1 KGHSH and CDR2 LQKENI. The CDR3 has 18 amino acids. V was shortened by 3 bases and J by 0 bases, with 21 bases between the two germline ends. CDR3 sequence: CASSPEGGVWDSSYEQYF. As DNA, the CDR3 is TGTGCCAGCTCACCGGAGGGAGGTGTTTGGGACAGCTCCTACGAGCAGTACTTC.

This clone was counted once. The V and J genes are TRBV5-1 and TRBJ2-5; D is possibly TRBD2 (5 bases). V shed 4 bases and J shed 6 bases, with 10 bases lying between them. Germline CDR1 and CDR2: SGHRS and YFSETQ. This CDR3 has 12 residues. The CDR3 loop is CASSADYQTQYF. In nucleotides, the CDR3 is TGCGCCAGCAGCGCCGACTATCAGACCCAGTACTTC.

Worth noting for this clone: This sample includes further DNA sequences coding for the same CDR3. The V call is TRBV4-3, the J call TRBJ2-7, with D uncertain. There are 14 residues in the CDR3. V lost 0 bases and J lost 1, with 7 bases in between. Germline CDR1 and CDR2: LGHNA and YSLEER. The CDR3 loop is CASSQDRQSYEQYF. CDR3 nucleotide sequence: TGCGCCAGCAGCCAAGATCGTCAGTCCTACGAGCAGTACTTC.

The genes are TRBV5-1 and TRBJ2-1; TRBD2 aligns across 10 bases. J gave up 7 bases and V 6 bases, and 10 bases lay outside the gene matches. The CDR3 contains 15 residues. Germline assignment: CDR1 SGHRS and CDR2 YFSETQ. The CDR3: CASNGAGGPVNEQFF. The CDR3 nucleotides are TGCGCCAGCAACGGAGCGGGAGGGCCCGTGAATGAGCAGTTCTTC.

This clone was counted once. V usage is TRBV5-4 and J usage is TRBJ2-5; D is undetermined. V was shortened by 1 base and J by 2 bases, with 6 bases between the two germline ends. The CDR3 has 13 residues. The germline CDR1 and CDR2 sequences are SGHNT and YYREEE (reference sequence). The CDR3 DNA sequence: TGTGCCAGCAGCTTGACAAGTCAAGAGACCCAGTACTTC. Translated, it gives CASSLTSQETQYF. Drawing the rest from reference TRBV5-4 and TRBJ2-5, the complete variable domain is ETGVTQSPTHLIKTRGQQVTLRCSSQSGHNTVSWYQQALGQGPQFIFQYYREEENGRGNFPPRFSGLQFPNYSSELNVNALELDDSALYLCASSLTSQETQYFGPGTRLLVL.

The chain couples TRBV27 to TRBJ1-3; tentative D call: TRBD1 (5 bases). Germline V lookup: CDR1 MNHEY, CDR2 SMNVEV (reference sequence). Between the trimmed V and J ends, which lost 2 bases and 7 bases, there was a span of 9 bases. The CDR3 is 13 residues long. CDR3 sequence: CASSLGRGNTIYF. DNA of the CDR3: TGTGCCAGCAGTTTAGGGCGGGGGAACACCATATATTTT.

This chain connects TRBV5-6 to TRBJ1-3; D is perhaps TRBD1 (6 bases). The germline gives CDR1 SGHDT, CDR2 YYEEEE. V was cut by 4 bases and J by 0 bases, with 17 bases left in between. This CDR3 contains 17 residues. The CDR3 DNA reads TGTGCCAGCAGCCTGGGTCAGGGGATGCTCTCTGGAAACACCATATATTTT. Amino acids: CASSLGQGMLSGNTIYF.

The chain combines TRBV2 with TRBJ2-1; 10 bases are a match to TRBD1. This CDR3 is 14 amino acids long. J gave up 10 bases and V 3 bases, and 6 bases lay outside the gene matches. Looked up from germline, CDR1 is SNHLY and CDR2 is FYNNEI. CDR3: CASSERQGAEEQFF. The CDR3 bases are TGTGCCAGCAGTGAGAGACAGGGGGCTGAGGAGCAGTTCTTC.

The chain is built from TRBV5-4 and TRBJ2-2; 11 nucleotides match TRBD2. There are 17 residues in the CDR3. Losses at the gene ends were 5 bases for V and 0 bases for J; bases not matched to a gene: 6. CDR1 is SGHNT, CDR2 YYREEE, per germline (reference sequence). The CDR3 coding sequence is TGTGCCAGCAGTCCTCTAGCGGGAGGTCCGAACACCGGGGAGCTGTTTTTT. Protein: CASSPLAGGPNTGELFF.

The V call is TRBV9, the J call TRBJ2-1; D uncertain. Per germline, CDR1 SGDLS and CDR2 YYNGEE. V gave up 4 bases and J gave up 2 bases, with 7 bases separating them. This CDR3 has 13 residues. CDR3 residues: CASSLTPYNEQFF. Here the CDR3 DNA reads TGTGCCAGCAGCTTGACACCCTACAATGAGCAGTTCTTC.

The V gene is TRBV14, the J gene TRBJ2-7; D not certain. The CDR3 is 16 amino acids. Germline values: CDR1 SGHDN, CDR2 FVKESK. Trimming cost V 0 bases and J 0 bases, with 12 bases left between them. The CDR3 loop reads CASSQEILGSSYEQYF. In DNA form, the CDR3 reads TGTGCCAGCAGCCAAGAGATCCTAGGTTCCTCCTACGAGCAGTACTTC.

The V gene is TRBV6-6, the J gene TRBJ2-1; 12 bases map to TRBD2. Germline CDR1 MNHNY, CDR2 SVGAGI (reference sequence). This CDR3 comprises 14 residues. Unmatched junction bases numbered 2, after V lost 6 bases and J lost 5 bases. The CDR3 is CASRRTSGDNEQFF. CDR3 coding DNA: TGTGCCAGCAGGAGGACTAGCGGGGACAATGAGCAGTTCTTC.

The rearrangement uses TRBV4-3 and TRBJ1-5; no clear D. The germline V and J ends were trimmed by 1 base and 1 base, with 8 bases remaining between them. CDR1 and CDR2 from the germline V gene are LGHNA and YSLEER. The CDR3 length is 15 residues. CDR3 loop: CASSQGGSSNQPQHF. CDR3 in DNA: TGCGCCAGCAGCCAAGGCGGCAGCAGCAATCAGCCCCAGCATTTT.